Presented here are 25 T cell receptor beta chains from one specimen sequenced in a study of cytomegalovirus exposure and HLA in healthy donors. 60 Vbeta and 13 Jbeta primers were used in PCR. Measured with immunoSEQ multiplex PCR; TCRdb has only the in-frame clones, and not every one. Among approximately 160,000 clones listed, 77% were seen once. Sequencing was carried out using PBMCs. The receptors here all came from a woman in her 30s in good health and CMV-seronegative.

This clone turned up a few times. The J gene is TRBJ2-3, the V gene TRBV4-3; TRBD1 agrees at 9 bases. Per germline, CDR1 LGHNA and CDR2 YSLEER. This CDR3 is 17 amino acids long. V shed 2 bases, J shed 5 bases, and the junction held 11 bases outside the gene matches. Here the CDR3 DNA reads TGCGCCAGCAGCCAAAGCCCGGACAGGGGAGGATTAGATACGCAGTATTTT. Protein sequence: CASSQSPDRGGLDTQYF.

The chain recombines TRBV11-2 with TRBJ2-5; D ambiguous. The CDR3 runs 12 residues. V lost 4 bases, J lost 5 bases, and 8 bases lay in between. CDR1 SGHAT and CDR2 FQNNGV come from the germline V gene. The CDR3 region has the DNA TGTGCCAGCAGCTCCTCTCGTGAGACCCAGTACTTC. Translation gives CASSSSRETQYF. The complete variable domain, with remaining parts taken from reference TRBV11-2 and TRBJ2-5, reads EAGVAQSPRYKIIEKRQSVAFWCNPISGHATLYWYQQILGQGPKLLIQFQNNGVVDDSQLPKDRFSAERLKGVDSTLKIQPAKLEDSAVYLCASSSSRETQYFGPGTRLLVL.

V usage is TRBV9 and J usage is TRBJ1-1, with 8 positions matching TRBD1. Unmatched junction bases numbered 6, after V lost 4 bases and J lost 7 bases. Germline CDR1 reads SGDLS; CDR2 reads YYNGEE. This CDR3 contains 13 residues. CDR3 in DNA: TGTGCCAGCAGCCCAGGGGGCTCGGTTGAAGCTTTCTTT. Translated, it gives CASSPGGSVEAFF.

The rearrangement joins TRBV5-1 to TRBJ2-5, with 7 bases lining up with TRBD1. This CDR3 is built from 15 residues. J gave up 4 bases and V 3 bases, and 9 bases lay outside the gene matches. Germline V CDR1 and CDR2: SGHRS, YFSETQ. The CDR3 reads CASSYSTGLRETQYF. The CDR3 DNA reads as TGCGCCAGCAGCTACTCGACAGGGCTGCGAGAGACCCAGTACTTC.

J is TRBJ2-1 and V is TRBV27, with 9 positions matching TRBD2. V lost 3 bases, J lost 7 bases, and 4 bases stayed unmatched. The CDR3 runs 14 residues. Germline V lookup: CDR1 MNHEY, CDR2 SMNVEV (reference sequence). The CDR3 nucleotides read TGTGCCAGCAGTTTGGCGGGAGGGCCTAATGAGCAGTTCTTC. Amino acid sequence: CASSLAGGPNEQFF.

V usage is TRBV9 and J usage is TRBJ1-5; 8 bases match TRBD1. From germline, CDR1 is SGDLS and CDR2 YYNGEE. The trim removed 3 bases at V and 3 bases at J, leaving 5 bases unmatched. The CDR3 runs 15 residues. The CDR3 coding sequence is TGTGCCAGCAGCGAAACAGGGGGAGACAATCAGCCCCAGCATTTT. As protein: CASSETGGDNQPQHF.

This chain joins TRBV7-8 and TRBJ2-3, with 8 nucleotides matching TRBD1. This CDR3 contains 15 residues. Germline V gene lookup returns CDR1 SGHVS and CDR2 FQNEAQ. Unmatched junction bases numbered 6, after V lost 5 bases and J lost 2 bases. CDR3 nucleotides: TGTGCCAGCAGCAGGGGACAGGTATACACAGATACGCAGTATTTT. Residues: CASSRGQVYTDTQYF.

This clone was observed a few times. The V call is TRBV14, the J call TRBJ2-1; 9 bases map to TRBD2. Trimming at V came to 3 bases and at J to 1 base, leaving 7 bases not matched to a gene. The CDR3 consists of 17 residues. CDR1 is SGHDN and CDR2 is FVKESK in the germline V gene. CDR3 sequence (DNA): TGTGCCAGCAGCCACCTAGCGGGGATGGGGTCCTACAATGAGCAGTTCTTC. It translates to CASSHLAGMGSYNEQFF.

The chain carries TRBV11-2 and TRBJ1-6; D may be TRBD1 (5 bases). The CDR3 contains 16 residues. V shed 2 bases and J shed 7 bases, with 15 bases lying between them. Germline assignment: CDR1 SGHAT and CDR2 FQNNGV. As DNA, the CDR3 is TGTGCCAGCAGCTTAAGGAGACAGCTCGAGAATTCACCCCTCCACTTT. Its protein is CASSLRRQLENSPLHF.

The chain combines TRBV7-2 with TRBJ2-1, with D maybe TRBD2 (6 bases). V lost 5 bases, J lost 9 bases, and 17 bases lay in between. Germline V gives CDR1 SGHTA, CDR2 FQGNSA. This CDR3 is 14 amino acids long. The CDR3 coding sequence is TGTGCCAGCAGCGGCCGCACGGGAGATTCTGAGCAGTTCTTC. It yields the protein CASSGRTGDSEQFF.

The rearrangement links TRBV5-6 to TRBJ2-7, with TRBD1 as a possible D gene (6 bases). The CDR3 contains 17 residues. From germline, CDR1 is SGHDT and CDR2 YYEEEE. Trimming removed 0 bases at V and 2 bases at J, with 18 bases between. The CDR3 sequence is CASSLGIPDRGPYEQYF. In DNA form, the CDR3 reads TGTGCCAGCAGCTTGGGTATCCCGGACAGAGGGCCCTACGAGCAGTACTTC. Full variable domain (rest looked up from reference TRBV5-6 and TRBJ2-7): DAGVTQSPTHLIKTRGQQVTLRCSPKSGHDTVSWYQQALGQGPQFIFQYYEEEERQRGNFPDRFSGHQFPNYSSELNVNALLLGDSALYLCASSLGIPDRGPYEQYFGPGTRLTVT.

This clone showed up just a few times. The sample carries other DNA sequences with the same CDR3. The chain joins TRBV5-6 to TRBJ1-1; 9 bases line up with TRBD1. Germline values: CDR1 SGHDT, CDR2 YYEEEE. CDR3 length: 16 amino acids. After removal of 0 bases from V and 1 base from J, the junction contained 4 bases not matched to a gene. The DNA of the CDR3 is TGTGCCAGCAGCTTGGTGTTGGGACAGGGGAACACTGAAGCTTTCTTT. Its protein is CASSLVLGQGNTEAFF.

This clone appeared once. This chain connects TRBV7-6 to TRBJ1-2; 7 nucleotides line up with TRBD1. Germline-derived CDR1 and CDR2 are SGHVS and FNYEAQ. V shed 2 bases, J shed 2 bases, and the junction held 5 bases outside the gene matches. The CDR3 is made up of 15 amino acids. The CDR3 coding sequence is TGTGCCAGCAGCTTAATGCAGGGGGAGAACTATGGCTACACCTTC. Its protein product is CASSLMQGENYGYTF. Full variable domain (remainder filled in from reference TRBV7-6 and TRBJ1-2): GAGVSQSPRYKVTKRGQDVALRCDPISGHVSLYWYRQALGQGPEFLTYFNYEAQQDKSGLPNDRFSAERPEGSISTLTIQRTEQRDSAMYRCASSLMQGENYGYTFGSGTRLTVV.

The chain combines TRBV5-4 with TRBJ2-7, with a tentative D call TRBD1 (6 bases). Germline V gene data show CDR1 as SGHNT and CDR2 as YYREEE (reference sequence). V dropped 3 bases and J dropped 3 bases, with 16 bases sitting between them. The CDR3 length is 15 residues. The DNA for the CDR3 is TGTGCCAGCAGCTATGGGGCAGGGGAAAACTACGAGCAGTACTTC. Translated, it gives CASSYGAGENYEQYF.

The gene calls are TRBV6-1 and TRBJ1-2; the match to TRBD1 covers 7 bases. The CDR3 has 17 amino acids. CDR1 and CDR2 from the germline V gene are MNHNS and SASEGT. Trimming removed 0 bases from V and 4 bases from J; junction bases left unmatched: 11. CDR3 nucleotide sequence: TGTGCCAGCAGTGAAGCGTCCACACACAGGGGTGCCTATGGCTACACCTTC. This encodes CASSEASTHRGAYGYTF.

This clone was seen only a few times. The chain employs TRBV10-3 and TRBJ2-3, with 8 bases that match TRBD2. V shed 11 bases and J 2 bases; nucleotides not matched to a gene: 6. Germline CDR1 and CDR2: ENHRY and SYGVKD. There are 13 residues in the CDR3. CDR3 nucleotides: TGTGCCGTTAATAGCGGGGACACAGATACGCAGTATTTT. Its protein product is CAVNSGDTDTQYF.

The chain carries TRBV7-2 and TRBJ2-7, with 7 positions matching TRBD1. The ends lost 5 bases at V and 6 bases at J; junction bases unmatched: 7. CDR1 and CDR2 from the germline V gene are SGHTA and FQGNSA. CDR3 length: 13 residues. The CDR3 DNA reads as TGTGCCAGCAGCCAGAACAGGGGCGGCGAGCAGTACTTC. Residues: CASSQNRGGEQYF. Using reference TRBV7-2 and TRBJ2-7 for the parts outside the CDR3, the full variable domain is GAGVSQSPSNKVTEKGKDVELRCDPISGHTALYWYRQSLGQGLEFLIYFQGNSAPDKSGLPSDRFSAERTGGSVSTLTIQRTQQEDSAVYLCASSQNRGGEQYFGPGTRLTVT.

The rearrangement links TRBV29-1 to TRBJ2-3, with TRBD2 matching 8 bases. Germline V CDR1 and CDR2: SQVTM, ANQGSEA. This CDR3 spans 14 amino acids. The V segment lost 6 bases and the J segment 6 bases; nucleotides outside the gene matches: 11. This CDR3 reads CSVEKAGARDTQYF. The CDR3 nucleotides are TGCAGCGTGGAGAAAGCGGGAGCCCGGGATACGCAGTATTTT.

V and J are TRBV27 and TRBJ1-2; D possibly corresponds to TRBD1 (6 bases). The CDR3 is made up of 14 amino acids. Germline CDR1 MNHEY, CDR2 SMNVEV (reference sequence). Deletions cut 7 bases from V and 10 bases from J, with 22 bases between. This chain's CDR3 is CASTIPGGQTDYTF. The CDR3 region has the DNA TGTGCCAGCACCATTCCCGGGGGGCAGACCGACTACACCTTC.

This clone showed up just a few times. The chain carries TRBV19 and TRBJ1-1; D might be TRBD1 (5 bases). CDR3 size: 13 residues. The V end was cut by 5 bases, the J end by 1 base, with 8 bases between. Germline CDR1 reads LNHDA; CDR2 reads SQIVND (reference sequence). CDR3 protein: CASSWGGNTEAFF. The CDR3 DNA sequence: TGTGCCAGTAGTTGGGGGGGGAACACTGAAGCTTTCTTT.

The chain has TRBV29-1 and TRBJ1-2; no clear D. Germline V gives CDR1 SQVTM, CDR2 ANQGSEA. This CDR3 has 14 amino acids. V was pared by 3 bases and J by 1 base, with 12 bases between. DNA of the CDR3: TGCAGCGTTGAGGAGGGCACTCATAACTATGGCTACACCTTC. This encodes CSVEEGTHNYGYTF.

The chain links TRBV4-3 to TRBJ1-4, with D possibly TRBD1 on 6 matching bases. V lost 6 bases and J 5 bases, leaving 19 bases between the germline ends. The CDR3 is 16 residues long. The germline CDR1 and CDR2 sequences are LGHNA and YSLEER. CDR3 DNA sequence: TGCGCCAGCAGTCCTCGGGCCGGGGGGCGGAATGAAAAACTGTTTTTT. Translated, it gives CASSPRAGGRNEKLFF.

This clone was counted between two and nine times. The rearrangement links TRBV5-1 to TRBJ1-2; no definite D call. The V end was cut by 4 bases, the J end by 10 bases, with 17 bases between. Germline assignment: CDR1 SGHRS and CDR2 YFSETQ. CDR3 length: 13 residues. CDR3 in DNA: TGCGCCAGCAGCGAGCCCGGGTCCCTCGACTACACCTTC. Amino acids: CASSEPGSLDYTF.

V and J are TRBV4-1 and TRBJ1-1, with D possibly TRBD1 on 6 matching bases. The CDR3 is 16 residues long. V lost 3 bases and J lost 4, with 18 bases in between. CDR1 is MGHRA and CDR2 is YSYEKL in the germline V gene. CDR3 in DNA: TGCGCCAGCAGCCAGTGGGGACACCGAGGGGTCACTGAAGCTTTCTTT. Protein: CASSQWGHRGVTEAFF.

This clone was seen once. Here the CDR3 DNA reads TGTGCCAGCAGTGACGGGTCTAGCTTCACTACCTACGAGCAGTACTTC. Translated, it gives CASSDGSSFTTYEQYF. J is TRBJ2-7 and V is TRBV2; D may be TRBD2 (5 bases). This CDR3 spans 16 amino acids. Trimming took 3 bases from V and 2 from J, leaving 17 bases between them. Germline loops: CDR1 SNHLY, CDR2 FYNNEI.